This T cell receptor (beta chain) was identified in a study of cytomegalovirus exposure and HLA in healthy donors. Findings and limits, study-wide: In a later analysis, a genetic analysis reported fewer productive-TCR N-insertions in an Asian-associated ancestry cluster than the cohort average.

On this clone itself: Antigen unknown.

The PCR made use of 60 Vbeta and 13 Jbeta primers. Original methodology: As a later analysis found, there were around 86 million unique TCR beta chains, of which roughly 11 million were shared. The table came from immunoSEQ multiplex PCR; TCRdb's copy has only in-frame clones and leaves some out. V and J calls plus clone size are reproduced from that table; the DNA served to infer D and trimming. The repertoire holds some 140,000 clones, with 70% to 80% as singletons. The specimen was PBMCs. The clonotype was recovered from a woman in her forties or fifties in good health and CMV-seropositive.

As DNA, the CDR3 is TGTGCCTGGAGTGCCGGGAACGCCGGCCAGCATTTT. Its protein product is CAWSAGNAGQHF. The gene calls are TRBV30 and TRBJ1-5; D gene uncertain. Germline loops: CDR1 GTSNPN, CDR2 SVGIG (reference sequence). V lost 1 base, J lost 12 bases, and 13 bases lay in between. The CDR3 has 12 residues.